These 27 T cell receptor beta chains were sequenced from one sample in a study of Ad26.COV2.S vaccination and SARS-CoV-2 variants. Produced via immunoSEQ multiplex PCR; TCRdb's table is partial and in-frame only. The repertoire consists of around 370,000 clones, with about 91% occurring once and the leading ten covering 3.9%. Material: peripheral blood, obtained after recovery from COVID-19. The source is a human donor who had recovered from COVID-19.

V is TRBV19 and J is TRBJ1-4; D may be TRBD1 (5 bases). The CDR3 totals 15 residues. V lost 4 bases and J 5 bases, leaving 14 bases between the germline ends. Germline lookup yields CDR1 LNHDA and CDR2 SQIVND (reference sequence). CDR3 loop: CASSTATGPNEKLFF. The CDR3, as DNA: TGTGCCAGTAGTACAGCCACAGGTCCAAATGAAAAACTGTTTTTT.

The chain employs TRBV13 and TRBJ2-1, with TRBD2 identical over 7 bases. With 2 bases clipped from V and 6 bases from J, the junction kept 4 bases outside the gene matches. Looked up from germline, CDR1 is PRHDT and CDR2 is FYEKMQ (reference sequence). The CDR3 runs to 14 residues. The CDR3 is CASSLSGTSNEQFF. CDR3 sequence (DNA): TGTGCCAGCAGCTTAAGCGGGACTTCCAATGAGCAGTTCTTC.

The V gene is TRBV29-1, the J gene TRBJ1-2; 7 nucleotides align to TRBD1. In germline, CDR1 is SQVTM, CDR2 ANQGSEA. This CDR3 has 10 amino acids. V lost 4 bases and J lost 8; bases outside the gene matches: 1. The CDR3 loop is CSVVGGGYTF. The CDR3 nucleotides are TGCAGCGTTGTAGGGGGCGGCTACACCTTC.

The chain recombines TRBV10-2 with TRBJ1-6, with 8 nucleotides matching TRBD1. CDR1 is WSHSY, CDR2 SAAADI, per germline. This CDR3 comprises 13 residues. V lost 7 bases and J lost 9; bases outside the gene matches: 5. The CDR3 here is CASTRDRGSPLHF. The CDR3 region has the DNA TGCGCCAGCACGCGCGACAGGGGTTCACCCCTCCACTTT.

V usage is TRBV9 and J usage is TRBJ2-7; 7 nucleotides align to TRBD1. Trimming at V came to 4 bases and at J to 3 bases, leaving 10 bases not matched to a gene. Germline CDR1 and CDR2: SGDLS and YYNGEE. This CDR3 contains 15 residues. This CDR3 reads CASSIHWDSFYEQYF. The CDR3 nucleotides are TGTGCCAGCAGCATACACTGGGACAGCTTCTACGAGCAGTACTTC.

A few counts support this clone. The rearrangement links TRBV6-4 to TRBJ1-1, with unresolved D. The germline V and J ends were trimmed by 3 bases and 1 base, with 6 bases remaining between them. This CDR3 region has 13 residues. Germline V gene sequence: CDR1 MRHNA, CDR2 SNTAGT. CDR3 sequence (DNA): TGTGCCAGCAGTGAATCGGCGAACACTGAAGCTTTCTTT. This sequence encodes CASSESANTEAFF.

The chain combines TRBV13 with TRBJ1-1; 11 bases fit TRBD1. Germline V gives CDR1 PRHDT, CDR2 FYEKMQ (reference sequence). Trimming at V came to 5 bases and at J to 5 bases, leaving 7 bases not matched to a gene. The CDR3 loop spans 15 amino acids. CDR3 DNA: TGTGCCAGCAGCGAGACCGGGACAGGGGGAACTGAAGCTTTCTTT. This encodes CASSETGTGGTEAFF.

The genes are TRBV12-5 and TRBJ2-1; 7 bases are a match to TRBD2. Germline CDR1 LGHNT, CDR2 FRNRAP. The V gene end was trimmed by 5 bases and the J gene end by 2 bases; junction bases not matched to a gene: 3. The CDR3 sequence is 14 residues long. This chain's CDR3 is CASGPSGTYNEQFF. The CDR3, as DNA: TGTGCTAGTGGTCCTAGCGGAACCTACAATGAGCAGTTCTTC.

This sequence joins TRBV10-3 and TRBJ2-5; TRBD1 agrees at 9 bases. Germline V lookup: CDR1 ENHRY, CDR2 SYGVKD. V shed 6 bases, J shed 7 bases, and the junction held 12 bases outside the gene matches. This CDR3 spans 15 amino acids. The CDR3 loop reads CAIRPGQGSQRTQYF. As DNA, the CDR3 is TGTGCCATCAGGCCGGGACAGGGAAGCCAGCGGACCCAGTACTTC.

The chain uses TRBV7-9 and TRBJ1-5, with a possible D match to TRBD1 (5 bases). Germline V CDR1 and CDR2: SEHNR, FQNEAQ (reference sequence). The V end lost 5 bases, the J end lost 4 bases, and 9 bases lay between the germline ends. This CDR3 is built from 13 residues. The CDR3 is CASSPGNNQPQHF. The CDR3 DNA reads TGTGCCAGCAGCCCAGGGAATAATCAGCCCCAGCATTTT. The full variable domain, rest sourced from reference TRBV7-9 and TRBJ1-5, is DTGVSQNPRHKITKRGQNVTFRCDPISEHNRLYWYRQTLGQGPEFLTYFQNEAQLEKSRLLSDRFSAERPKGSFSTLEIQRTEQGDSAMYLCASSPGNNQPQHFGDGTRLSIL.

CDR3 sequence reads: CASSLVISGGSSGNTIYF. CDR3 DNA: TGTGCCAGCAGCTTGGTCATATCCGGCGGGAGCTCTGGAAACACCATATATTTT. The chain recombines TRBV5-6 with TRBJ1-3; D unclear. Trimming left V 0 bases short and J 0 bases short, with 16 bases between. Germline V CDR1 and CDR2: SGHDT, YYEEEE. The CDR3 has 18 residues.

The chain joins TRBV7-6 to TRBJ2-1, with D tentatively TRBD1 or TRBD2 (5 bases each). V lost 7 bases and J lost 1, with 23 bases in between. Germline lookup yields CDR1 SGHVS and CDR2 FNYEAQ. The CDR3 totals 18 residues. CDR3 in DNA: TGTGCCAGCACCCAAACCCCGGGACCGACGTCTTCCTACAATGAGCAGTTCTTC. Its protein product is CASTQTPGPTSSYNEQFF.

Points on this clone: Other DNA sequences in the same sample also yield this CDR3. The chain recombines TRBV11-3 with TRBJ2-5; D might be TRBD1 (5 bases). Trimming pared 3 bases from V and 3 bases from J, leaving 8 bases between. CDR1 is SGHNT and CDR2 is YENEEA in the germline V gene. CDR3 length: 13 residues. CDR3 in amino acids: CASSFQGEETQYF. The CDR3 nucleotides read TGTGCCAGCAGCTTTCAGGGTGAAGAGACCCAGTACTTC.

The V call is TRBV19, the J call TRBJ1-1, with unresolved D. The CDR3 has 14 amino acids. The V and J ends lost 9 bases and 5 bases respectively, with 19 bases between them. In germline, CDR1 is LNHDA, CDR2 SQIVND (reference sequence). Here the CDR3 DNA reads TGTGCCAGCGGAGAAGCAGGTAGAGGGACTGAAGCTTTCTTT. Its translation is CASGEAGRGTEAFF.

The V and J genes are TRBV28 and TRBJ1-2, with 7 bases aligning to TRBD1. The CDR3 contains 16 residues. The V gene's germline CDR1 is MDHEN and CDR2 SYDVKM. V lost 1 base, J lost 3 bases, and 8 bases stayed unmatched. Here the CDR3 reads CASSLYPDRVDYGYTF. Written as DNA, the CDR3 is TGTGCCAGCAGTTTATACCCAGACAGGGTGGACTATGGCTACACCTTC.

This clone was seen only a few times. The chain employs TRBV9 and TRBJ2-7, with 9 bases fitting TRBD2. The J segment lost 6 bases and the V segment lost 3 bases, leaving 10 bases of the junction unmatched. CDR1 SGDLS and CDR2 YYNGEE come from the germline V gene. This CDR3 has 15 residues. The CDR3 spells CASSAGGLAGSEQYF. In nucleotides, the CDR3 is TGTGCCAGCAGCGCGGGGGGCCTAGCGGGGAGCGAGCAGTACTTC.

The CDR3 nucleotides are TGCGCCAGCAGCCAAGGGATCAACTACGAGCAGTACTTC. Its translation is CASSQGINYEQYF. The chain employs TRBV4-1 and TRBJ2-7, with D unclear. Germline assignment: CDR1 MGHRA and CDR2 YSYEKL. The ends were cut back, 1 base at V and 3 bases at J, with 7 bases in the middle. The CDR3 is 13 amino acids.

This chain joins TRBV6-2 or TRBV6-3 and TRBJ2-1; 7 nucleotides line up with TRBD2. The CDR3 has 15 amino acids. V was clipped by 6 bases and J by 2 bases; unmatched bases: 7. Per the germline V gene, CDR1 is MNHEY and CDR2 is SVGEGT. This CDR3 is CASSSMAGAYNEQFF. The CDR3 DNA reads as TGTGCCAGCAGCTCCATGGCGGGGGCCTACAATGAGCAGTTCTTC.

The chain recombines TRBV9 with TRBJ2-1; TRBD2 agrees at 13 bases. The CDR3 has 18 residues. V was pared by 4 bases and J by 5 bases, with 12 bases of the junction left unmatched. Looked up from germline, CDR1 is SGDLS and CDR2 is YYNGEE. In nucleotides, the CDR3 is TGTGCCAGCAGCTTGACCACTAGCGGGGGGGCCGGGGACAATGAGCAGTTCTTC. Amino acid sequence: CASSLTTSGGAGDNEQFF.

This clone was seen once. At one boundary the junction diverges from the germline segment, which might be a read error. The CDR3 reads CASSSLEYYF. CDR3 bases: TGTGCCAGCAGTAGTCTGGAGTACTACTTC. The chain carries TRBV6-5 and TRBJ1-2; D is uncertain. This CDR3 spans 10 amino acids. Germline lookup yields CDR1 MNHEY and CDR2 SVGAGI.

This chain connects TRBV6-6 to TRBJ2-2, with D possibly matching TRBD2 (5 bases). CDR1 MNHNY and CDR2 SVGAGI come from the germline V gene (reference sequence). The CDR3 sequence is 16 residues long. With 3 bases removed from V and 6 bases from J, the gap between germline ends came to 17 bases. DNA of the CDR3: TGTGCCAGCAGTTATTACGCTCCGGGATCGGCCGGGGAGCTGTTTTTT. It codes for CASSYYAPGSAGELFF.

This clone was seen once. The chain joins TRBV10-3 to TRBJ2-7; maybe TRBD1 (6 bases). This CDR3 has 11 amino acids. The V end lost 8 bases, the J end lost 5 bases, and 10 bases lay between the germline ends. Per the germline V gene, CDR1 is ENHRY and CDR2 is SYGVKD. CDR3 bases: TGTGCCATCGGGGACAACCACGAGCAGTACTTC. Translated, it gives CAIGDNHEQYF.

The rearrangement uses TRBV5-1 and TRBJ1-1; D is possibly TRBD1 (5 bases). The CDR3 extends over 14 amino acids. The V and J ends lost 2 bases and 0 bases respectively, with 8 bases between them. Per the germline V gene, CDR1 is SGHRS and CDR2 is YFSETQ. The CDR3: CASSFGTLNTEAFF. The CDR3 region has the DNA TGCGCCAGCAGCTTCGGGACGCTGAACACTGAAGCTTTCTTT.

The CDR3 bases are TGTGCCAGCAGCATCACAGGGTATTGGGGCTACACCTTC. Its protein is CASSITGYWGYTF. The rearrangement links TRBV6-5 to TRBJ1-2; D may be TRBD1 (6 bases). The CDR3 runs to 13 residues. CDR1 is MNHEY and CDR2 is SVGAGI in the germline V gene. V was cut by 6 bases and J by 8 bases, with 16 bases left in between.

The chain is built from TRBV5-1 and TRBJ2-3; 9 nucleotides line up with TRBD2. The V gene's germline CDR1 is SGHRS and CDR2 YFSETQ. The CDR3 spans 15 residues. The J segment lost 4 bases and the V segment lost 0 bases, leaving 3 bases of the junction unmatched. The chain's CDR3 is CASSLASGAADTQYF. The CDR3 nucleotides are TGCGCCAGCAGCTTGGCTAGCGGGGCAGCAGATACGCAGTATTTT.

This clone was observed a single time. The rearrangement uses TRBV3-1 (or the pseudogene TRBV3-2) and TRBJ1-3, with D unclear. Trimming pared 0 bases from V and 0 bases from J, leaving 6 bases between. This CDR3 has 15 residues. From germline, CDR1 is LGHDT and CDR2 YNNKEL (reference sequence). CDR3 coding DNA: TGTGCCAGCAGCCAAGATCTCAACTCTGGAAACACCATATATTTT. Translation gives CASSQDLNSGNTIYF.

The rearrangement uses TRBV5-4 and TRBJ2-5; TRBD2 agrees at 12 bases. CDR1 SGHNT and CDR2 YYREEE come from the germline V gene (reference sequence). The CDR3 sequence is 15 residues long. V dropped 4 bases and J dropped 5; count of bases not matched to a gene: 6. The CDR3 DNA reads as TGTGCCAGCAGCGTCAGGACTAGCGGGGAGGAGACCCAGTACTTC. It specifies CASSVRTSGEETQYF.